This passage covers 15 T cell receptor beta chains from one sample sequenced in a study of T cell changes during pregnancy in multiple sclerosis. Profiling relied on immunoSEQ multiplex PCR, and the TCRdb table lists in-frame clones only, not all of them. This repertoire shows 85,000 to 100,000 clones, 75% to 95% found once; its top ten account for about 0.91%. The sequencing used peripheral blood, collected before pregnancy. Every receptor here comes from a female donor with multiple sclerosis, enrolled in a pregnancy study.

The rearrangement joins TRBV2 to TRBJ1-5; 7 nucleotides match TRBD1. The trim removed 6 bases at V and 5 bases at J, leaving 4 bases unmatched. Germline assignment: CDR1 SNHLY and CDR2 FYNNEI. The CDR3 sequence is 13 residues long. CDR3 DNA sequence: TGTGCCAGCAGGTCGACAGGGTATCAGCCCCAGCATTTT. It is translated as CASRSTGYQPQHF.

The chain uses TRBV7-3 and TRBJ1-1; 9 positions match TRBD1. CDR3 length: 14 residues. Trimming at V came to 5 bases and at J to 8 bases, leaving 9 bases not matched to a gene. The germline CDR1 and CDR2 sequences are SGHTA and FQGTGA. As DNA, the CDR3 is TGTGCCAGCAGCCCAAGCGCCGGGACAGGGGAAGCTTTCTTT. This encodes CASSPSAGTGEAFF.

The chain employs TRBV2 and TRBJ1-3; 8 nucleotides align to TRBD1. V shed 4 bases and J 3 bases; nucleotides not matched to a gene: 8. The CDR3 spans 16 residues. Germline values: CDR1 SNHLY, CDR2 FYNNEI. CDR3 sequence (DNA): TGTGCCAGCAGTGTTTCAACAGGGGGGTTTGGAAACACCATATATTTT. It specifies CASSVSTGGFGNTIYF. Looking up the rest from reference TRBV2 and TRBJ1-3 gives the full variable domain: EPEVTQTPSHQVTQMGQEVILRCVPISNHLYFYWYRQILGQKVEFLVSFYNNEISEKSEIFDDQFSVERPDGSNFTLKIRSTKLEDSAMYFCASSVSTGGFGNTIYFGEGSWLTVV.

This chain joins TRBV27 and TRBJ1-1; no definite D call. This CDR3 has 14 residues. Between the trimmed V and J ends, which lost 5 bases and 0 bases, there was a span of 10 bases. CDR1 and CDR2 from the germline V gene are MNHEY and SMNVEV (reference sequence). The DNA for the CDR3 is TGTGCCAGCAGTCCTGGTGGGCTGAACACTGAAGCTTTCTTT. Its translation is CASSPGGLNTEAFF.

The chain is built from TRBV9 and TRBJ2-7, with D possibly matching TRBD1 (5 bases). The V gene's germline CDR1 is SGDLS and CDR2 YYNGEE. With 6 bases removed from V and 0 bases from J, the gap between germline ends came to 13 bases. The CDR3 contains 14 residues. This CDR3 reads CASTPRAASYEQYF. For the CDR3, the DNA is TGTGCCAGCACCCCCAGGGCAGCCTCCTACGAGCAGTACTTC.

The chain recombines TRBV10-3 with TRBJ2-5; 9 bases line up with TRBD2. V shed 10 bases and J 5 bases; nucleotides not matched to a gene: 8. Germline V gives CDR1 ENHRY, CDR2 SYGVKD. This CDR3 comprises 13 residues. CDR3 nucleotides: TGTGCCACCCGCGGGGGGGCCGCGGAGACCCAGTACTTC. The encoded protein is CATRGGAAETQYF.

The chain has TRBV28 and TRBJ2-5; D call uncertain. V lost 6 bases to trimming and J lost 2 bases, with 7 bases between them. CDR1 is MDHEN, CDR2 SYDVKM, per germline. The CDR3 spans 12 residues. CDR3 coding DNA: TGTGCCAGCAGCCGAGGACAAGAGACCCAGTACTTC. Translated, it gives CASSRGQETQYF.

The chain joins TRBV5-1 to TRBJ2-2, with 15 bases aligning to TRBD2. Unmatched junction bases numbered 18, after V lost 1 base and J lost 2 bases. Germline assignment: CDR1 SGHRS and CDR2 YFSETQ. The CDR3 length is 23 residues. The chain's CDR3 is CASSLLHPGLAGGTRPNTGELFF. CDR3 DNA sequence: TGCGCCAGCAGCTTGCTTCACCCGGGACTAGCGGGAGGCACTCGCCCAAACACCGGGGAGCTGTTTTTT.

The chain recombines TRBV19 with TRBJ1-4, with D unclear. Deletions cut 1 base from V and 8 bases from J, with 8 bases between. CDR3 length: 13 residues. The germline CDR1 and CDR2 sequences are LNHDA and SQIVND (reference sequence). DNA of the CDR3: TGTGCCAGTAGTATAGGCAGAGGGGAAAAACTGTTTTTT. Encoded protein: CASSIGRGEKLFF.

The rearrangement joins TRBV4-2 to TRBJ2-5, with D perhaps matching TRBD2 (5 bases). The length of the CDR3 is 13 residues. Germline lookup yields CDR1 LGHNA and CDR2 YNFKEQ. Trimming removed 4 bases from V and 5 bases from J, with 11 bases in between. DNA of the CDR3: TGTGCCAGCAGCCTCCCGGGCGGGGAGACCCAGTACTTC. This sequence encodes CASSLPGGETQYF.

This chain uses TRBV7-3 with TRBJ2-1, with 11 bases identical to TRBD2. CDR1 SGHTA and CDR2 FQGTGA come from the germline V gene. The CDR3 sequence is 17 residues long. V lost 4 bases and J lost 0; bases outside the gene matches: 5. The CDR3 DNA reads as TGTGCCAGCAGCTCGACTAGCGGGACAAGCTCCTACAATGAGCAGTTCTTC. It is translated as CASSSTSGTSSYNEQFF.

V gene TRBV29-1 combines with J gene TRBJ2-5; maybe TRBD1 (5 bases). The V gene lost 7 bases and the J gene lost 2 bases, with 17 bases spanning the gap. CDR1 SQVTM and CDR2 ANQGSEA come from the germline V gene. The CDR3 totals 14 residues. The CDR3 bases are TGCAGCGCCGCCCGACAGTTGGGACAAGAGACCCAGTACTTC. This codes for CSAARQLGQETQYF.

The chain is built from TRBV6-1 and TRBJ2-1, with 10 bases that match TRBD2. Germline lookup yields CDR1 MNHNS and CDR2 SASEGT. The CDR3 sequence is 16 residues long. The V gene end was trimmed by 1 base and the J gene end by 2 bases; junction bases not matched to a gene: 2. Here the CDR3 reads CASSEVAGGTYNEQFF. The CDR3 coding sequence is TGTGCCAGCAGTGAAGTAGCGGGGGGTACCTACAATGAGCAGTTCTTC.

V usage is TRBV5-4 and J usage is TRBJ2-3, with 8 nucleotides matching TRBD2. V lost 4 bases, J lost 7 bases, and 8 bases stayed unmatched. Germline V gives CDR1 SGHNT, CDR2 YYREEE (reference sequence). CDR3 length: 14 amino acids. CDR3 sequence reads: CASSREGGGNTQYF. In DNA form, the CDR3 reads TGTGCCAGCAGCCGGGAGGGCGGGGGGAATACGCAGTATTTT.

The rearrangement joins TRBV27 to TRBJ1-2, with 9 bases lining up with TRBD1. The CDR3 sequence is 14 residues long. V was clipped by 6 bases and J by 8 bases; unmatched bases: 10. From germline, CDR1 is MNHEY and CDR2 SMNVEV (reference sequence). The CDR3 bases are TGTGCCAGCAGACCCTGGACAGGGGAGAGGGGCTACACCTTC. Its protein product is CASRPWTGERGYTF.